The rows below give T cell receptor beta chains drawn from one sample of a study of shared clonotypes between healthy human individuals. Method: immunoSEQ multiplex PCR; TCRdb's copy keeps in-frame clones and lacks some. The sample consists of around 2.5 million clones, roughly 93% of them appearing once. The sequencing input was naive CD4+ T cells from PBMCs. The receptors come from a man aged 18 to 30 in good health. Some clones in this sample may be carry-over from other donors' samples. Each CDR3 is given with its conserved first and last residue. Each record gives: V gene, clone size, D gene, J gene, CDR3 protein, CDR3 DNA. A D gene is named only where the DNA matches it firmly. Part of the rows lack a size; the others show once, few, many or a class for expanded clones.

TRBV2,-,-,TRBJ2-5,CASYRLEETQYF,TGTGCCAGCTACAGGCTTGAGGAGACCCAGTACTTC
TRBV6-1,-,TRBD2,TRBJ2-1,CASSVLLGAGAYNEQFF,TGTGCCAGCAGTGTACTACTTGGGGCGGGAGCATACAATGAGCAGTTCTTC
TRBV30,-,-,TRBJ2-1,CAWSTYNEQFF,TGTGCCTGGTCCACTTACAATGAGCAGTTCTTC
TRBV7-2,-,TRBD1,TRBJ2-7,CASSWGQTYEQYF,TGTGCCAGCAGCTGGGGACAGACTTACGAGCAGTACTTC
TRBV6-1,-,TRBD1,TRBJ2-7,CASSEAFGQGSYEQYF,TGTGCCAGCAGTGAAGCTTTTGGACAGGGGTCCTACGAGCAGTACTTC
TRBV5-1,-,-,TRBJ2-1,CASSLLTEYNEQFF,TGCGCCAGCAGCTTGTTGACGGAATACAATGAGCAGTTCTTC
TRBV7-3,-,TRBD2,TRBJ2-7,CASSLTPAGGPYEQYF,TGTGCCAGCAGCTTAACGCCGGCGGGAGGGCCTTACGAGCAGTACTTC
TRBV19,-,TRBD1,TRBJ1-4,CASSRTGDREKLFF,TGTGCCAGTAGCCGGACAGGGGATCGTGAAAAACTGTTTTTT
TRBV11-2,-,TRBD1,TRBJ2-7,CASSRQGREQYF,TGTGCCAGCAGCCGACAGGGTCGGGAGCAGTACTTC
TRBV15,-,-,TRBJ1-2,CATSRDLDYGYTF,TGTGCCACCAGCAGAGATTTGGACTATGGCTACACCTTC
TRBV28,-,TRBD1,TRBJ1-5,CASRRTGDQPQHF,TGTGCCAGCAGACGGACAGGGGATCAGCCCCAGCATTTT
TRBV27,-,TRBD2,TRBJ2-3,CASSFRTSGRGDTQYF,TGTGCCAGCAGTTTCAGGACTAGCGGGAGGGGAGATACGCAGTATTTT
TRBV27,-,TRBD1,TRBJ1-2,CASMSGGTGLYGYTF,TGTGCCAGCATGAGTGGTGGGACAGGCCTTTATGGCTACACCTTC
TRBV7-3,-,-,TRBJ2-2,CASSLAGPLANTGELFF,TGTGCCAGCAGCTTGGCAGGACCCCTGGCGAACACCGGGGAGCTGTTTTTT
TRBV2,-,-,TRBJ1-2,CASSETGNYGYTF,TGTGCCAGCAGTGAAACAGGAAACTATGGCTACACCTTC
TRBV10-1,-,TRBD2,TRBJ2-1,CASSDNAGGPRNEQFF,TGCGCCAGCAGTGATAACGCGGGAGGGCCTCGTAATGAGCAGTTCTTC
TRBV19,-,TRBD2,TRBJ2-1,CASSTSGRAGYNEQFF,TGTGCCAGTAGTACTAGCGGGAGGGCGGGGTACAATGAGCAGTTCTTC
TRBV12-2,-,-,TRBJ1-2,CASRLADTFNYGYTF,TGTGCAAGTCGCTTAGCTGACACCTTTAACTATGGCTACACCTTC
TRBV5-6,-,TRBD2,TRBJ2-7,CASSYSGSGKQYF,TGTGCCAGCAGCTATAGCGGGAGCGGAAAGCAGTACTTC
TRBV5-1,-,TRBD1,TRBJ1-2,CASSLLGQGIYGYTF,TGCGCCAGCAGCCTGTTGGGACAGGGAATCTATGGCTACACCTTC
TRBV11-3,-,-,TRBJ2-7,CASSLASLGAEQYF,TGTGCCAGCAGCTTAGCAAGTCTTGGGGCCGAGCAGTACTTC
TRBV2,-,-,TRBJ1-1,CAKGGTLNTEAFF,TGTGCCAAGGGTGGCACCTTGAACACTGAAGCTTTCTTT
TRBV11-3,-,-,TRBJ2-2,CASSLVADNSNTGELFF,TGTGCCAGCAGCTTAGTGGCAGATAACTCGAACACCGGGGAGCTGTTTTTT
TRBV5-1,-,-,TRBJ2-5,CASSSQQGGETQYF,TGCGCCAGCAGCTCGCAACAGGGAGGGGAGACCCAGTACTTC
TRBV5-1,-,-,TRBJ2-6,CASRYSQGIGANVLTF,TGCGCCAGCAGATACAGCCAGGGGATTGGGGCCAACGTCCTGACTTTC
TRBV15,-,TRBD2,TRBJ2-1,CATSRRASGLYNEQFF,TGTGCCACCAGCAGGAGAGCTAGCGGGCTATACAATGAGCAGTTCTTC
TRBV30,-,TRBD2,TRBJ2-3,CAWKGKSGTRTDTQYF,TGTGCCTGGAAGGGGAAAAGCGGGACGAGGACAGATACGCAGTATTTT
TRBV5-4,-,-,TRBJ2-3,CASSGPTDTQYF,TGTGCCAGCAGCGGGCCCACAGATACGCAGTATTTT
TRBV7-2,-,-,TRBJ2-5,CASSLVGGGKGTQYF,TGTGCCAGCAGCTTAGTAGGGGGAGGGAAAGGGACCCAGTACTTC
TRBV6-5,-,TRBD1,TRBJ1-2,CASSLGDRGLYGYTF,TGTGCCAGCAGTTTAGGGGACAGGGGGCTCTATGGCTACACCTTC
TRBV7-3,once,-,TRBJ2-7,CASSLSPLYEQYF,TGTGCCAGCAGCTTAAGTCCTCTTTACGAGCAGTACTTC
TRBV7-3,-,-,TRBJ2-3,CASSPLLGTDTQYF,TGTGCCAGCAGCCCGCTCTTAGGCACAGATACGCAGTATTTT
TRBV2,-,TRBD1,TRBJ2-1,CASKGRLGQGYEQFF,TGTGCCAGCAAGGGGAGGTTGGGACAGGGATATGAGCAGTTCTTC
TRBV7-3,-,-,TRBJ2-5,CASSLTAVETQYF,TGTGCCAGCAGCTTAACGGCCGTGGAGACCCAGTACTTC
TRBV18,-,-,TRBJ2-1,CASSPAVSSYNEQFF,TGTGCCAGCTCACCCGCAGTGTCTTCCTACAATGAGCAGTTCTTC
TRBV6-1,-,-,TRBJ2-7,CASRQGPYEQYF,TGTGCCAGCAGACAGGGACCCTACGAGCAGTACTTC
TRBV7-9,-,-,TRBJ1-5,CASSLGSGPGTNQPQHF,TGTGCCAGCAGCTTAGGTTCGGGGCCTGGGACCAATCAGCCCCAGCATTTT
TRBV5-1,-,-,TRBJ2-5,CASSLVGANQETQYF,TGCGCCAGCAGCTTGGTAGGGGCAAACCAAGAGACCCAGTACTTC
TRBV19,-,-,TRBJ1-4,CASSRAGGEKLFF,TGTGCCAGTAGCCGGGCCGGCGGGGAAAAACTGTTTTTT
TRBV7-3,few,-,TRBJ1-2,CASSLNPGLDGYTF,TGTGCCAGCAGCTTAAACCCGGGGTTGGACGGCTACACCTTC
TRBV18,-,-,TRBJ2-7,CASSPVTGTNNEQYF,TGTGCCAGCTCACCAGTAACAGGGACCAACAACGAGCAGTACTTC
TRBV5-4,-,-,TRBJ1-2,CASTLGGSDYGYTF,TGTGCCAGCACCCTAGGAGGTTCGGACTATGGCTACACCTTC
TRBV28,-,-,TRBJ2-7,CASSFYQGTYEQYF,TGTGCCAGCAGTTTCTACCAGGGGACCTACGAGCAGTACTTC
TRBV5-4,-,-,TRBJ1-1,CALGGRGILHTEAFF,TGTGCCCTCGGGGGGCGCGGTATTTTGCACACTGAAGCTTTCTTT
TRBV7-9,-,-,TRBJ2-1,CASSLATTYGEQFF,TGTGCCAGCAGCTTAGCTACGACGTATGGTGAGCAGTTCTTC
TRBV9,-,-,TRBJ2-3,CASSVLTTGRTDTQYF,TGTGCCAGCAGCGTCCTAACCACAGGGCGCACAGATACGCAGTATTTT
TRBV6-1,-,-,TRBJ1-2,CASTSGGNNYGYTF,TGTGCCAGCACCTCGGGGGGTAATAACTATGGCTACACCTTC
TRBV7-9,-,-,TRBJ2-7,CASRADSYEQYF,TGTGCCAGCAGAGCGGACAGTTACGAGCAGTACTTC
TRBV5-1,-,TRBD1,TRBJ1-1,CASSRRQGLDTEAFF,TGCGCCAGCAGCAGAAGACAGGGTCTGGACACTGAAGCTTTCTTT
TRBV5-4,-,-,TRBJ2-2,CASSSGQRANTGELFF,TGTGCCAGCAGCTCCGGACAGCGAGCGAACACCGGGGAGCTGTTTTTT
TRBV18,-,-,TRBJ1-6,CASTNPLSPLHF,TGTGCCTCAACAAACCCCCTCTCACCCCTCCACTTT
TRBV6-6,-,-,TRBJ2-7,CASSTKMSSYEQYF,TGTGCCAGCAGTACTAAGATGAGCTCCTACGAGCAGTACTTC
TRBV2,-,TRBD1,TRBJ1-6,CASEDRGGNSPLHF,TGTGCCAGCGAAGACAGGGGCGGAAATTCACCCCTCCACTTT